This T cell receptor (beta chain) stems from a study of human T cells and chemical hapten exposure (dated by TCRdb to about 2021). With respect to the entire study: For sensitization, 2% DPC in acetone was applied to a 2 cm by 2 cm area of upper inner arm skin. Patient blood was sampled pre-sensitization (week 0) and at 2, 6 and about 24 weeks after DPC sensitization. Twenty-nine alopecia patients provided blood for TCR sequencing at one to four time points (pre-sensitization, 2, 6 and 24 weeks). Libraries were combined into a pool for sequencing, and differences in TCR yield between samples came mainly from small differences in library volumes within the pool. The patient cohort, mostly female, included alopecia areata with under or over 50% scalp involvement, alopecia totalis and alopecia universalis. In alopecia patients, the study followed how the peripheral blood TCR repertoire changed in vivo over primary and secondary sensitization to diphenylcyclopropenone (DPC), a hapten. Patch tests used Finn chambers with 0.01% DPC on the upper back, scored after 6 days by International Contact Dermatitis Research Group standards. Patients additionally received weekly therapeutic DPC doses to the scalp throughout the approximately 22-week study period. Here is what the overall study found, with its caveats: Compared with pre-sensitization or healthy control sets, expanded TCRs formed significantly more large CDR3 similarity clusters, which is consistent with antigen-driven responses. Repeated subsampling changed both the strength of the expansion versus patch-test correlation and the threshold at which the correlation became significant. All patients had alopecia, a presumed autoimmune disease, so their immune response might differ from that of healthy individuals. No change with DPC sensitization was found in the number of TCRs above 1 in 1000 frequency, and no evidence of global repertoire structure alterations was found. Patch test score was positively correlated with the number of PT1 expanded TCRs, with significance at thresholds 8, 16 and 32 but not at 4.

Library preparation employed RACE. Sequencing took place on a NextSeq 500. Library preparation attached unique molecular identifiers to individual cDNA molecules for quantitative, reproducible TCR counting. Both TCR alpha and TCR beta chains were sequenced from each blood RNA sample. The authors processed their data as follows. Samples had a median of roughly 98,000 TCRs, with a range from roughly 20,000 to 690,600. V, J and CDR3 annotation of the TCR reads was carried out using the Decombinator software suite. To make PS versus PT1 abundance plots, every sample was subsampled to the same number of TCRs (28,000). Expanded TCRs were defined as absent before sensitization and observed at least eight times at the 2-week time point. The public reads were quality trimmed at Q25 with fastp and then assembled into clones with MiXCR by TCRdb, keeping productive beta chains. Rows with one shared CDR3 protein collapse into an entry with the most common genes and DNA. These V and J calls originate from TCRdb's pipeline instead of the authors' own analysis. The sample table lists about 350,000 distinct CDR3 sequences, roughly 6% of them with a count of one. The ten largest account for more than 8% of the sample.

The table lists this clonotype with many counts. The antigen it recognizes is unknown. The sample holds no much larger clone one base away, and base qualities are not on file. Interpreted using the paper, the time point label stands for: pre-sensitization, week 0. What the treatment or condition label conveys for this sample: therapeutic diphenylcyclopropenone sensitization with weekly scalp DPC. Blood at each patch-test visit was drawn before the patch test was applied. Eligible patients were aged 18 to 70, diagnosed with alopecia, deemed suitable for DPC therapy, and excluded if pregnant. Total RNA was extracted from unfractionated whole blood collected in Tempus Blood RNA tubes. The origin of this receptor is a young woman with alopecia areata. Some clones in this sample may be carry-over from other donors' samples. The sample here was whole blood, taken in connection with sensitization to the hapten diphenylcyclopropenone (DPC).

The DNA sequence reads TGCAGCGTTCCGAGCTACACCTTC. Its translation is CSVPSYTF. This chain joins TRBV29-1 to TRBJ1-2; confidence is insufficient to name the D gene. V is clipped by 5 bases and J by 9 bases, and the sequence between their germline boundaries is 4 bases long. In the germline V gene, CDR1 corresponds to SQVTM and CDR2 to ANQGSEA. From its cysteine to its phenylalanine, the CDR3 spans 8 amino acids. Left in the record is the CDR3 DNA by itself, 24 bases read in frame from the first base.